The clone carrying this T cell receptor beta chain was seen at least ten times. The CDR3 regions of TCR beta were amplified from RNA transcripts. A first-round RT-PCR of the TCR CDR3 used the HTBI primer set. TCRdb processed the multiplex PCR reads anew with MiXCR; each CDR3 protein has one entry. Among 350,000 or so distinct CDR3 sequences listed, about a sixth were seen once. The sample belongs to a study of T cells in Graves' hyperthyroidism and ophthalmopathy. Looked up from germline, CDR1 is MDHEN and CDR2 is SYDVKM. The V gene end was trimmed by 6 bases and the J gene end by 1 base; junction bases not matched to a gene: 8. The CDR3 totals 15 residues.

The sequence came from a woman in her thirties or forties with Graves' ophthalmopathy. V is TRBV28 and J is TRBJ1-2, with 7 nucleotides matching TRBD1. Sample: blood. The CDR3: CASSPRGQVNYGYTF. The CDR3 coding sequence is TGTGCCAGCAGCCCCCGCGGACAGGTTAACTATGGCTACACCTTC.